This passage covers 18 T cell receptor beta chains from one sample sequenced in a study of blood T cell repertoires in COVID-19. Libraries were prepared by immunoSEQ multiplex PCR; TCRdb keeps only in-frame clonotypes and omits some of them. The sample carries about 180,000 clones, approximately 88% recorded once. Sequences were obtained from peripheral blood. These receptors were obtained from a woman aged 40 to 49 with COVID-19, enrolled during active disease.

In this sample, this clone turned up many times. The rearrangement joins TRBV6-1 to TRBJ1-5; 11 bases are a match to TRBD1. Germline assignment: CDR1 MNHNS and CDR2 SASEGT. This CDR3 has 15 amino acids. V shed 1 base and J 7 bases; nucleotides not matched to a gene: 3. The CDR3 bases are TGTGCCAGCAGTGAAGGGGACAGGGGGTGGCAGCCCCAGCATTTT. Translated, it gives CASSEGDRGWQPQHF.

The chain recombines TRBV9 with TRBJ1-3; TRBD1 matches at 7 bases. Trimming removed 0 bases from V and 4 bases from J; junction bases left unmatched: 4. Germline CDR1 SGDLS, CDR2 YYNGEE. This CDR3 region has 15 residues. The CDR3 coding sequence is TGTGCCAGCAGCGTAGCTACAGGGGTCGGAAACACCATATATTTT. Amino acids: CASSVATGVGNTIYF.

The chain is built from TRBV14 and TRBJ2-5; 13 positions agree with TRBD2. V trimming: 1 base; J trimming: 1 base; junction bases outside the gene matches: 0. The CDR3 spans 16 residues. The germline CDR1 and CDR2 sequences are SGHDN and FVKESK. CDR3 residues: CASSQGLAGGQETQYF. CDR3 DNA sequence: TGTGCCAGCAGCCAAGGACTAGCGGGGGGCCAAGAGACCCAGTACTTC.

The J gene is TRBJ1-5, the V gene TRBV27; tentatively, D is TRBD1 (6 bases). The CDR3 runs 14 residues. Germline assignment: CDR1 MNHEY and CDR2 SMNVEV (reference sequence). Trimming cost V 7 bases and J 2 bases, with 12 bases left between them. The CDR3 region has the DNA TGTGCCAGCATGGTAGGGGGGGGCAATCAGCCCCAGCATTTT. Protein: CASMVGGGNQPQHF.

This clone has more than one count but fewer than ten. J is TRBJ1-2 and V is TRBV6-5, with 7 bases matching TRBD1. Germline V gives CDR1 MNHEY, CDR2 SVGAGI. This CDR3 has 13 residues. With 2 bases clipped from V and 8 bases from J, the junction kept 5 bases outside the gene matches. For the CDR3, the DNA is TGTGCCAGCAGTTACGACAGGGTCAGCGGCTACACCTTC. It is translated as CASSYDRVSGYTF.

This sequence joins TRBV10-2 and TRBJ2-1; the match to TRBD2 covers 8 bases. The CDR3 extends over 17 amino acids. The J segment lost 5 bases and the V segment lost 6 bases, leaving 15 bases of the junction unmatched. Germline CDR1 is WSHSY and CDR2 is SAAADI. The CDR3 here is CASSLVSVSGVDNEQFF. CDR3 DNA sequence: TGCGCCAGCAGCCTCGTGTCGGTTAGCGGGGTTGACAATGAGCAGTTCTTC.

The V call is TRBV2, the J call TRBJ2-7; 7 positions agree with TRBD1. J was trimmed by 7 bases and V by 5 bases; bases with no gene match: 8. Germline CDR1 is SNHLY and CDR2 is FYNNEI. This CDR3 has 13 amino acids. CDR3 coding DNA: TGTGCCAGCAGTCGGGACAGCGACAGGGAGCAGTACTTC. This sequence encodes CASSRDSDREQYF.

This clone was observed a handful of times. The J gene is TRBJ1-2, the V gene TRBV24-1; 9 bases line up with TRBD1. J lost 4 bases, V lost 3 bases, and 8 bases had no gene match. The germline gives CDR1 KGHDR, CDR2 SFDVKD. The CDR3 runs to 16 residues. This chain's CDR3 is CATSDRQGDLFYGYTF. CDR3 in DNA: TGTGCCACCAGTGATCGACAGGGGGACTTGTTCTATGGCTACACCTTC.

This clone came up once. The V call is TRBV28, the J call TRBJ1-2; 9 nucleotides line up with TRBD1. Germline loops: CDR1 MDHEN, CDR2 SYDVKM. This CDR3 is built from 15 residues. The J segment lost 0 bases and the V segment lost 7 bases, leaving 6 bases of the junction unmatched. CDR3 DNA: TGTGCCAGCATTACAGGGGGCGAAGCTAACTATGGCTACACCTTC. Its translation: CASITGGEANYGYTF.

The genes are TRBV5-1 and TRBJ2-3; D possibly corresponds to TRBD1 (5 bases). V was pared by 3 bases and J by 0 bases, with 11 bases between. Germline-derived CDR1 and CDR2 are SGHRS and YFSETQ. The length of the CDR3 is 15 residues. The CDR3 protein is CASSSWTPSTDTQYF. CDR3 nucleotide sequence: TGCGCCAGCAGCTCCTGGACACCTAGCACAGATACGCAGTATTTT.

Within the sample, this clone is medium-sized (0.01 to 0.1%). The chain carries TRBV4-2 and TRBJ2-7; tentatively, D is TRBD2 (5 bases). CDR1 LGHNA and CDR2 YNFKEQ come from the germline V gene. This CDR3 comprises 16 residues. Trimming removed 0 bases at V and 3 bases at J, with 15 bases between. The CDR3 loop is CASSQDEAAGFYEQYF. The CDR3 DNA reads as TGTGCCAGCAGCCAAGATGAAGCCGCGGGTTTCTACGAGCAGTACTTC.

The gene calls are TRBV15 and TRBJ1-1; D call uncertain. With 4 bases removed from V and 8 bases from J, the gap between germline ends came to 11 bases. Germline CDR1 and CDR2: LNHNV and YYDKDF (reference sequence). CDR3 length equals 12 residues. The CDR3 is CATSKDRGEAFF. CDR3 bases: TGTGCCACCAGCAAAGACCGCGGAGAAGCTTTCTTT.

This chain joins TRBV7-7 and TRBJ2-3; perhaps TRBD2 as D (6 bases). The germline V gene has CDR1 SSHAT and CDR2 FNYEAQ (reference sequence). Trimming pared 4 bases from V and 2 bases from J, leaving 10 bases between. The CDR3 runs 14 residues. The DNA for the CDR3 is TGTGCCAGCAGCTCGGGACTTAACACAGATACGCAGTATTTT. Its translation: CASSSGLNTDTQYF.

The chain employs TRBV24-1 and TRBJ2-7; the match to TRBD1 covers 10 bases. The CDR3 has 13 amino acids. V trimming: 9 bases; J trimming: 4 bases; junction bases outside the gene matches: 5. CDR1 KGHDR and CDR2 SFDVKD come from the germline V gene. The CDR3 nucleotides read TGTGCCACCGAAGGGACAGGGGTATACGAGCAGTACTTC. Its translation: CATEGTGVYEQYF.

The chain combines TRBV25-1 with TRBJ2-7; the match to TRBD1 covers 7 bases. V shed 6 bases, J shed 2 bases, and the junction held 4 bases outside the gene matches. This CDR3 has 13 residues. Germline V CDR1 and CDR2: MGHDK, SYGVNS. CDR3 region: CASRRQGTYEQYF. The CDR3 DNA sequence: TGTGCCAGCAGGCGACAGGGAACCTACGAGCAGTACTTC.

The gene calls are TRBV5-1 and TRBJ2-3, with 7 bases identical to TRBD1. In germline, CDR1 is SGHRS, CDR2 YFSETQ. The CDR3 extends over 13 amino acids. V trimming: 7 bases; J trimming: 8 bases; junction bases outside the gene matches: 10. CDR3 amino acids: CASATGDQGTQYF. CDR3 coding DNA: TGCGCCAGCGCAACAGGGGACCAGGGTACGCAGTATTTT.

The chain couples TRBV27 to TRBJ2-1; D is possibly TRBD1 (6 bases). Between the trimmed V and J ends, which lost 6 bases and 12 bases, there was a span of 21 bases. This CDR3 has 14 residues. Germline-derived CDR1 and CDR2 are MNHEY and SMNVEV (reference sequence). CDR3 DNA sequence: TGTGCCAGCAGCCCCCGACAGGAGGTAATGCGGCAGTTCTTC. It specifies CASSPRQEVMRQFF.

This clone was observed a single time. CDR3 sequence (DNA): TGTGCCAGCAGTTACCAGGGGGAGCTGTTTTTT. This gives the protein CASSYQGELFF. V gene TRBV6-5 combines with J gene TRBJ2-2, with unresolved D. The CDR3 contains 11 residues. Germline V gene data show CDR1 as MNHEY and CDR2 as SVGAGI. The germline V and J ends were trimmed by 2 bases and 8 bases, with 3 bases remaining between them.